This note documents a single T cell receptor (beta chain) sequence. This clone was seen a handful of times. The target of this receptor is not known. Per-base quality was not reported, and no clone a single base away is much larger than it. The sample comes from a study of long-term antiretroviral therapy in people with HIV (dated by TCRdb to 2022 to 2024). Concerning the study at large: Collection of the earliest samples took place about a decade ahead of the 2015 WHO recommendation for immediate ART, at a time when ART was typically delayed until CD4 counts fell. Whether ART initiation and durable HIV suppression were associated with changes in peripheral blood TRB repertoire composition and diversity was tested in a retrospective serial study. A total of roughly 200 cryopreserved PBMC samples came from 25 to 30 adults with confirmed HIV infection and were collected serially over a mean of about six years (range 1-12). Eleven of the 30 participants with HIV were female. No cross-contamination during QIAcube processing turned up in test extractions that ran a monoclonal T-cell line alongside approximately 35 polyclonal samples. What the work shows at the level of the full study, not this receptor alone: Expanded TRB clones identified before ART initiation dominated the repertoire at all time points, although this dominance fluctuated and declined in many PLHIV after ART. Because pre-ART samples had limited cell numbers, profiling was done on unsorted PBMC rather than on sorted CD4+ and CD8+ T cells. Inferences about post-ART repertoire changes are limited because no data were available on ART adherence, viral resistance or therapy changes. Because PBMC availability was limited, only the TCR beta chain was sequenced, with no alpha chain pairing. Starting ART was linked to a significant rise in TRB diversity, yet even after long-term ART the diversity remained significantly lower than in transplant donor controls. Compared with controls, HIV repertoires had narrower CDR3 length ranges, and the network structure pointed to an antigen-experienced repertoire that shifted only slightly toward naive after ART. The samples were dated from about 2004 to 2017, and the ART regimens that were used may be less effective than current ART regimens.

Sequencing of the TRB variable region was done with the immunoSEQ hsTCRB v3.0 assay at survey level resolution. TRB sequencing targeted a depth of about 40,000-50,000 T-cell genomes per sample. Pooled TRB libraries were sequenced on an Illumina MiSeq with a v3 150-cycle kit. Per the original workflow: Repertoire analysis ran in R within a reproducible Nextflow workflow covering QC, data transformation and analysis. LymphoSeq2, an R package for exploring AIRR-Seq data, was used to implement the custom analyses. A handful of samples that produced fewer than 5000 total TRB sequences were removed, so some 190 HIV repertoires were analyzed. Among the 170 to 200 HIV repertoires that were kept, 59 were collected before ART initiation and under 150 were collected after ART initiation. Repertoires were downsampled to 5000 TRB nucleotide sequences, and summary statistics were averaged over 100 downsampling iterations. The analysis kept only TRB sequences whose CDR3 regions were at least seven amino acids long. Diversity was assessed using a clonality score derived from Shannon entropy and using the Gini coefficient. Repertoire networks linked the top 5000 CDR3 amino acid sequences whenever two sequences differed by an edit distance of one. GLIPH2 predicted antigen specificity groups and MHC restriction for TRB CDR3 amino acid sequences. CDR3 amino acid sequences were matched against VDJdb and McPAS-TCR to flag known CMV, EBV, HIV or tissue antigen associations. Pre-ART, post-ART and control groups were compared with Wilcoxon signed-rank tests and Holm-Bonferroni correction. TCRdb stores this immuneACCESS table with in-frame sequences only. Part of the clones is absent; in the studies checked, under half of the shortfall reflects unresolved V genes, and no reason is known for the rest. Clone size and V and J calls were adopted from that table, with D and trimming inferred from the DNA. The sample yields over 30,000 clones; approximately 80% were counted once. The top ten clonotypes cover under 8.5% of the sample.

To be included, a participant needed at least one PBMC sample from before ART initiation plus at least two post-ART samples. Treatment was received in the United States of America by all participants with HIV. Cryopreserved samples of about 1-10 million PBMC were thawed and washed before DNA extraction. At the time of the earliest PBMC sample, participants with HIV were aged between roughly 20 and 60 years. Each participant contributed PBMC samples from 1-4 timepoints before ART initiation and 2-8 timepoints after ART initiation, with a median of 7 samples. For every participant, serial HIV viral load, CD4+ T-cell count, ART history and demographic data were obtained. Genomic DNA was extracted from unsorted PBMC with a Qiagen kit on a QIAcube, with processing performed in batches of 12 samples. This specimen was unsorted PBMCs, taken 3.1 years after starting antiretroviral therapy. This TCR was recovered from a woman between 50 and 59 years old with HIV.

The CDR3: CASSLAAAQETQYF. The base sequence is TGTGCCAGCAGCTTAGCCGCAGCCCAAGAGACCCAGTACTTC. The V and J segments used are TRBV7-9 and TRBJ2-5, with the D gene not confidently named. CDR3 length: 14 amino acids, cysteine to phenylalanine. The retained sequence is limited to the CDR3, 42 bases, with the frame set at the first base. V is shortened by 0 bases, J by 1 base, and the region joining them spans 6 bases. Based on the germline V gene (reference sequence), the CDR1 and CDR2 sequences are SEHNR and FQNEAQ. With all but the CDR3 taken from the reference TRBV7-9 and TRBJ2-5 genes, the full variable domain is: DTGVSQNPRHKITKRGQNVTFRCDPISEHNRLYWYRQTLGQGPEFLTYFQNEAQLEKSRLLSDRFSAERPKGSFSTLEIQRTEQGDSAMYLCASSLAAAQETQYFGPGTRLLVL.